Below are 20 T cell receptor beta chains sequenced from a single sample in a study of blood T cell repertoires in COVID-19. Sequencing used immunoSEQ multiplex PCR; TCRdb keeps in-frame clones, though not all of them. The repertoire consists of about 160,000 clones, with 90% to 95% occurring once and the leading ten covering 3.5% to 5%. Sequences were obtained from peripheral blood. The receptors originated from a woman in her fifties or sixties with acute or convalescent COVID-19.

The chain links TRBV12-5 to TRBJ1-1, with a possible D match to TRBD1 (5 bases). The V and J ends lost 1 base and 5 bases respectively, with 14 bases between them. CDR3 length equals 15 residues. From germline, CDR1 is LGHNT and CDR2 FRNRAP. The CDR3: CASGLDWGDWTEAFF. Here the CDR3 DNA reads TGTGCTAGTGGTTTGGACTGGGGGGATTGGACTGAAGCTTTCTTT.

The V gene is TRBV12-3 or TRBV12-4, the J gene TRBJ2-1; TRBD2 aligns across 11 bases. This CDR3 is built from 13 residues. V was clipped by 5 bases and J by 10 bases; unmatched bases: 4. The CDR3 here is CASSPGTSGEQFF. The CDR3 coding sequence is TGTGCCAGCAGTCCAGGGACTAGCGGAGAGCAGTTCTTC.

CDR3 loop: CASSLNGQGNSPLHF. The CDR3, as DNA: TGTGCCAGCAGTCTAAATGGACAGGGAAATTCACCCCTCCACTTT. The genes are TRBV6-5 and TRBJ1-6, with TRBD1 matching 8 bases. The CDR3 length is 15 residues. Trimming at V came to 5 bases and at J to 7 bases, leaving 7 bases not matched to a gene. The germline V gene encodes CDR1 MNHEY and CDR2 SVGAGI.

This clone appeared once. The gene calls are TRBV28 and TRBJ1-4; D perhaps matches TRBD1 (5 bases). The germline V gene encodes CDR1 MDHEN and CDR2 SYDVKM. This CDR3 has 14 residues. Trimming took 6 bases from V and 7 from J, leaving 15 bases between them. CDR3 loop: CASSGGPTSEKLFF. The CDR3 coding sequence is TGTGCCAGCAGCGGGGGACCTACAAGTGAAAAACTGTTTTTT.

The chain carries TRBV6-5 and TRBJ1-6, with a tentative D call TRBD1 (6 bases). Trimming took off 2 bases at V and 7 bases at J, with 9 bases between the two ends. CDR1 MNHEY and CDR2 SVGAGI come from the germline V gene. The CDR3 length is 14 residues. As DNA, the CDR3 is TGTGCCAGCAGTTACCCGACAGGCAATTCACCCCTCCACTTT. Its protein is CASSYPTGNSPLHF.

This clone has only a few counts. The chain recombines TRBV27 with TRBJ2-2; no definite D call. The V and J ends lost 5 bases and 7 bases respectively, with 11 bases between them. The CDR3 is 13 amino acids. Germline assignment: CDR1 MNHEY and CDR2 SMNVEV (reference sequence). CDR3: CASSPEIHGELFF. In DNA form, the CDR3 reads TGTGCCAGCAGTCCAGAAATCCACGGGGAGCTGTTTTTT.

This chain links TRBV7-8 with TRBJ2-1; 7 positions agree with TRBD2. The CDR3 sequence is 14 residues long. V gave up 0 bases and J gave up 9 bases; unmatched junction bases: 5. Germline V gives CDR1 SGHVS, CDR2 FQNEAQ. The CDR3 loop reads CASSLAGGVGEQFF. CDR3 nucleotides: TGTGCCAGCAGCTTAGCGGGAGGGGTAGGTGAGCAGTTCTTC. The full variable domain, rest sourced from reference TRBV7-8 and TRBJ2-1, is GAGVSQSPRYKVAKRGQDVALRCDPISGHVSLFWYQQALGQGPEFLTYFQNEAQLDKSGLPSDRFFAERPEGSVSTLKIQRTQQEDSAVYLCASSLAGGVGEQFFGPGTRLTVL.

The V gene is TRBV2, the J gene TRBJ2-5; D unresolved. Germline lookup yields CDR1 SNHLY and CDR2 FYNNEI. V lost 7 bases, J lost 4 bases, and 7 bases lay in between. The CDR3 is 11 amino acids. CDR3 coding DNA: TGTGCCAGCAAGAGAGGAGAGACCCAGTACTTC. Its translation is CASKRGETQYF.

The CDR3 coding sequence is TGTGCCAGCTCCGGTCCCGGACAGGGGGGGCTTAGCAATCAGCCCCAGCATTTT. Translated, it gives CASSGPGQGGLSNQPQHF. The genes are TRBV7-3 and TRBJ1-5, with 10 bases aligning to TRBD1. V shed 8 bases, J shed 0 bases, and the junction held 13 bases outside the gene matches. This CDR3 spans 18 amino acids. Germline lookup yields CDR1 SGHTA and CDR2 FQGTGA.

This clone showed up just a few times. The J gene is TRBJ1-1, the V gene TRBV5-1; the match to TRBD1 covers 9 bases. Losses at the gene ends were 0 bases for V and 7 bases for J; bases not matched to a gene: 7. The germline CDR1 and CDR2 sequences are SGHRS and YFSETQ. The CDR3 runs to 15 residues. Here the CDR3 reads CASSLASGTGSEAFF. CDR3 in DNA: TGCGCCAGCAGCTTGGCCTCCGGGACAGGGAGTGAAGCTTTCTTT. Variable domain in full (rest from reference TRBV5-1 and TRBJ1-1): KAGVTQTPRYLIKTRGQQVTLSCSPISGHRSVSWYQQTPGQGLQFLFEYFSETQRNKGNFPGRFSGRQFSNSRSEMNVSTLELGDSALYLCASSLASGTGSEAFFGQGTRLTVV.

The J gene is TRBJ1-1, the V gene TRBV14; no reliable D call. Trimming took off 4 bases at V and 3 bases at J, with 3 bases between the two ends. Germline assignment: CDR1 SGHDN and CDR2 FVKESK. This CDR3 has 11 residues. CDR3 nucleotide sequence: TGTGCCAGCAGCCGCGACACTGAAGCTTTCTTT. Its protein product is CASSRDTEAFF.

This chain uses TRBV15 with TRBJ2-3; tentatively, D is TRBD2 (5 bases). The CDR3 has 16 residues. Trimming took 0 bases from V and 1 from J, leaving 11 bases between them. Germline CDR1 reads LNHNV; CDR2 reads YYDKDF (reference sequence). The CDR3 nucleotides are TGTGCCACCAGCAGAGATCTTCTGGGAGGCACAGATACGCAGTATTTT. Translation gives CATSRDLLGGTDTQYF.

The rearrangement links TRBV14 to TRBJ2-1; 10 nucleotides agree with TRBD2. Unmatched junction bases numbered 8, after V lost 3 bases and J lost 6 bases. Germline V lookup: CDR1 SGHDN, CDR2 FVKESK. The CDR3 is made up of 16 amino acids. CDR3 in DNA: TGTGCCAGCAGCCACTTGGGGCTAGCGGGAGCCAATGAGCAGTTCTTC. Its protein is CASSHLGLAGANEQFF.

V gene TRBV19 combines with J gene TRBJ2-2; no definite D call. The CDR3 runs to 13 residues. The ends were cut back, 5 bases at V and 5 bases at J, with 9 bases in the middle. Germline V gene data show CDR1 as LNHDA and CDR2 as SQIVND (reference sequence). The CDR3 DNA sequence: TGTGCCAGTAGTCCCGCCCGGACCGGGGAGCTGTTTTTT. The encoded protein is CASSPARTGELFF.

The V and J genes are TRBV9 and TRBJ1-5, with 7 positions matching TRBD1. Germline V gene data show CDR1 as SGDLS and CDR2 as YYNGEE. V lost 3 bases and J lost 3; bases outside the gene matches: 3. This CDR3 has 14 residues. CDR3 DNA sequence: TGTGCCAGCAGCGACGGACAGGTCAATCAGCCCCAGCATTTT. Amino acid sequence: CASSDGQVNQPQHF.

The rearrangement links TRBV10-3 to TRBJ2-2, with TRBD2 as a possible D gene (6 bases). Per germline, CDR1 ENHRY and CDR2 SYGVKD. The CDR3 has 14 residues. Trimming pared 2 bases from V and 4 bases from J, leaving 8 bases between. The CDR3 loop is CAISEAGGTGELFF. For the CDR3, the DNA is TGTGCCATCAGTGAGGCCGGGGGCACCGGGGAGCTGTTTTTT.

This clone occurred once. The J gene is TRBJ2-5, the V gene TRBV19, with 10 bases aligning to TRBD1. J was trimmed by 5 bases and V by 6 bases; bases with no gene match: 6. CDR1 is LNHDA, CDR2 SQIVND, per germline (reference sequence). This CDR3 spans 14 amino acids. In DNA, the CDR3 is TGTGCCAGTAGCCGGGACAGGGGAATGGAGACCCAGTACTTC. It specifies CASSRDRGMETQYF.

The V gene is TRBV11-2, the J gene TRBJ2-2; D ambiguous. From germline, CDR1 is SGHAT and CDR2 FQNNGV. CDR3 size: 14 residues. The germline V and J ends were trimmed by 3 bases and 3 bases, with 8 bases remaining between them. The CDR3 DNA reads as TGTGCCAGCAGCTTGGGCTGGGACACCGGGGAGCTGTTTTTT. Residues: CASSLGWDTGELFF.

The CDR3 reads CASSPAENTEAFF. Written as DNA, the CDR3 is TGTGCCAGCTCACCGGCTGAGAACACTGAAGCTTTCTTT. The chain couples TRBV18 to TRBJ1-1; the D is unclear. The CDR3 has 13 amino acids. Germline CDR1 is KGHSH and CDR2 is LQKENI. Trimming removed 3 bases at V and 1 base at J, with 6 bases between.

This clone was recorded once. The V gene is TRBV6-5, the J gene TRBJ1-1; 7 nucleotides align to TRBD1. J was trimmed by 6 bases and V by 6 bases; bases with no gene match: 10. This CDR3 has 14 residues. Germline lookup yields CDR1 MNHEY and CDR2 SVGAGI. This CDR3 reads CASRQGTAGPEAFF. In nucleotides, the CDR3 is TGTGCCAGCAGACAGGGGACTGCGGGTCCTGAAGCTTTCTTT.